The 24 T cell receptor beta chains listed next were all sequenced from one sample in a study of early T cells in non-severe SARS-CoV-2 infection (TCRdb year 2021). Library generation was performed with 5' RACE. TCRdb names NextSeq 500 as the instrument used. TCRdb itself trimmed the public reads at Q25 with fastp, ran MiXCR and retained productive beta chains. Each CDR3 protein gets just one entry, which takes the most common genes and DNA from the rows behind it. This sample comprises tens of thousands of distinct CDR3 sequences, roughly 6% of them detected only once. Of the sample, approximately 5.2% falls within the top ten clones. Sequencing input: whole blood. Receptors were obtained from an adult who was a healthcare worker with PCR-confirmed SARS-CoV-2 infection or an uninfected control (not recorded which).

This clonotype was counted many times. This chain links TRBV19 with TRBJ2-3; weak D call: TRBD1 (6 bases). This CDR3 has 16 residues. The germline V gene has CDR1 LNHDA and CDR2 SQIVND (reference sequence). V was clipped by 4 bases and J by 2 bases, with 16 bases between them. The DNA of the CDR3 is TGTGCCAGTAGTACCAAGACAGGAGACCTCACAGATACGCAGTATTTT. Encoded protein: CASSTKTGDLTDTQYF.

A few counts support this clonotype. The chain joins TRBV12-3 or TRBV12-4 to TRBJ1-6; D uncertain. The CDR3 length is 13 residues. Trimming took 4 bases from V and 7 from J, leaving 8 bases between them. The CDR3 here is CASSSASNSPLHF. As DNA, the CDR3 is TGTGCCAGCAGTTCCGCTTCGAATTCACCCCTCCACTTT.

This clonotype showed up many times. The genes are TRBV9 and TRBJ2-3; 10 bases line up with TRBD2. V shed 2 bases and J 6 bases; nucleotides not matched to a gene: 3. The CDR3 runs 14 residues. Germline-derived CDR1 and CDR2 are SGDLS and YYNGEE. CDR3 sequence: CASSVSGGQDTQYF. The CDR3 DNA follows: TGTGCCAGCAGCGTTAGCGGGGGGCAGGATACGCAGTATTTT. Full variable domain (missing parts from reference TRBV9 and TRBJ2-3): DSGVTQTPKHLITATGQRVTLRCSPRSGDLSVYWYQQSLDQGLQFLIQYYNGEERAKGNILERFSAQQFPDLHSELNLSSLELGDSALYFCASSVSGGQDTQYFGPGTRLTVL.

At least ten counts were recorded for this clonotype. The CDR3 DNA follows: TGCAGTGCTAGAGATCCCCGAAGCAGCAATCAGCCCCAGCATTTT. Translating gives CSARDPRSSNQPQHF. The gene calls are TRBV20-1 and TRBJ1-5; D is undetermined. There are 15 residues in the CDR3. Per the germline V gene, CDR1 is DFQATT and CDR2 is SNEGSKA (reference sequence). V gave up 0 bases and J gave up 1 base, with 10 bases separating them.

This clonotype was observed at least ten times. The CDR3 reads CASSLVETGNSQPQHF. The CDR3 DNA sequence: TGTGCCAGCAGCTTAGTGGAGACAGGGAACAGTCAGCCCCAGCATTTT. The chain has TRBV7-2 and TRBJ1-5; 7 bases are a match to TRBD1. The CDR3 extends over 16 amino acids. Germline CDR1 is SGHTA and CDR2 is FQGNSA. Unmatched junction bases numbered 9, after V lost 1 base and J lost 6 bases.

This clonotype was found many times. The rearrangement links TRBV2 to TRBJ2-3; TRBD2 matches at 11 bases. The germline V gene has CDR1 SNHLY and CDR2 FYNNEI. V shed 7 bases and J 7 bases; nucleotides not matched to a gene: 10. The CDR3 contains 15 residues. The chain's CDR3 is CASNPGTSGDNTQYF. The CDR3 DNA follows: TGTGCCAGCAACCCCGGGACTAGCGGCGATAATACGCAGTATTTT.

This clonotype occurred many times. V gene TRBV20-1 combines with J gene TRBJ2-4; 12 positions agree with TRBD1. This CDR3 spans 17 amino acids. The junction had 13 bases not matched to a gene; V was cut back by 2 bases and J by 8 bases. Germline V gene lookup returns CDR1 DFQATT and CDR2 SNEGSKA (reference sequence). Here the CDR3 reads CSARSEGQGAFGHIQYF. The DNA for the CDR3 is TGCAGTGCTAGAAGCGAGGGACAGGGGGCTTTTGGTCACATTCAGTACTTC.

This clonotype counts as medium-sized (0.01 to 0.1%). The chain links TRBV13 to TRBJ2-1; D gene unclear. Germline-derived CDR1 and CDR2 are PRHDT and FYEKMQ (reference sequence). Trimming cost V 4 bases and J 7 bases, with 17 bases left between them. The CDR3 length is 15 residues. The CDR3: CASSSKPSLGNEQFF. The CDR3 nucleotides are TGTGCCAGCAGCTCAAAACCTAGTCTCGGTAATGAGCAGTTCTTC.

V usage is TRBV28 and J usage is TRBJ1-2; perhaps TRBD1 as D (6 bases). V lost 3 bases and J lost 0, with 8 bases in between. CDR3 length: 14 amino acids. Per germline, CDR1 MDHEN and CDR2 SYDVKM. CDR3 residues: CASSFGGANYGYTF. The DNA for the CDR3 is TGTGCCAGCAGTTTCGGGGGCGCTAACTATGGCTACACCTTC.

This clonotype occurred many times. The chain is built from TRBV25-1 and TRBJ2-5; D not certain. Trimming removed 2 bases from V and 7 bases from J, with 5 bases in between. The CDR3 is made up of 11 amino acids. Germline V lookup: CDR1 MGHDK, CDR2 SYGVNS. For the CDR3, the DNA is TGTGCCAGCAGTGAAGAGCGGACCCAGTACTTC. Its protein is CASSEERTQYF.

This clonotype has a count of ten or more. V usage is TRBV6-4 and J usage is TRBJ2-1; 11 bases match TRBD2. The V gene's germline CDR1 is MRHNA and CDR2 SNTAGT. The CDR3 is made up of 15 amino acids. V was pared by 0 bases and J by 8 bases, with 3 bases of the junction left unmatched. This chain's CDR3 is CASSDSSGGADEQFF. The CDR3 DNA reads TGTGCCAGCAGTGACTCTAGCGGGGGGGCAGATGAGCAGTTCTTC.

This clonotype was picked up a small number of times. V and J are TRBV11-2 and TRBJ2-7; D not resolved. Germline V gene sequence: CDR1 SGHAT, CDR2 FQNNGV. The V gene lost 8 bases and the J gene lost 0 bases, with 8 bases spanning the gap. The CDR3 is 12 amino acids. The CDR3 coding sequence is TGTGCCAGCTCATTTAGCTCCTACGAGCAGTACTTC. Protein: CASSFSSYEQYF.

The table lists this clonotype with many counts. This sequence joins TRBV7-3 and TRBJ1-3; a possible D gene is TRBD1 (5 bases). The V gene lost 4 bases and the J gene lost 0 bases, with 28 bases spanning the gap. CDR1 is SGHTA, CDR2 FQGTGA, per germline. The CDR3 is 21 residues long. The CDR3 DNA is TGTGCCAGCAGCTCCCGACTCGGGACCCCGACCTACTTAAGCTCTGGAAACACCATATATTTT. Its translation: CASSSRLGTPTYLSSGNTIYF.

This clonotype has more than one count but fewer than ten. The gene calls are TRBV11-2 and TRBJ2-7, with 9 bases identical to TRBD2. Germline CDR1 reads SGHAT; CDR2 reads FQNNGV. The junction had 7 bases not matched to a gene; V was cut back by 7 bases and J by 6 bases. The CDR3 contains 13 residues. The CDR3 DNA is TGTGCCAGCATCGGCGGGAGGGTAGGCGAGCAGTACTTC. It is translated as CASIGGRVGEQYF.

Many counts were recorded for this clonotype. The chain is built from TRBV6-2 or TRBV6-3 and TRBJ2-3; a possible D gene is TRBD2 (6 bases). The CDR3 is 11 residues long. Germline CDR1 and CDR2: MNHEY and SVGEGT. V dropped 6 bases and J dropped 6 bases, with 7 bases sitting between them. CDR3 loop: CASRDYDTQYF. The CDR3 nucleotides are TGTGCCAGCAGGGACTACGATACGCAGTATTTT.

At least ten counts were recorded for this clonotype. V usage is TRBV12-3 or TRBV12-4 and J usage is TRBJ1-1, with no clear D. This CDR3 has 13 residues. The V end was cut by 5 bases, the J end by 9 bases, with 16 bases between. The CDR3 DNA sequence: TGTGCCAGCAGTCCGGCCGGAGATAGTCAAGCTTTCTTT. Residues: CASSPAGDSQAFF.

The rearrangement joins TRBV28 to TRBJ2-1; 7 positions agree with TRBD2. The CDR3 is 13 residues long. V shed 3 bases, J shed 9 bases, and the junction held 5 bases outside the gene matches. Germline lookup yields CDR1 MDHEN and CDR2 SYDVKM. The CDR3 loop reads CASSFRRESEQFF. Here the CDR3 DNA reads TGTGCCAGCAGTTTTAGGCGGGAGAGTGAGCAGTTCTTC.

This clonotype was seen ten or more times. V gene TRBV7-9 combines with J gene TRBJ1-6, with D possibly being TRBD1 (5 bases). Germline lookup yields CDR1 SEHNR and CDR2 FQNEAQ (reference sequence). This CDR3 comprises 16 residues. Trimming shortened V by 1 base and J by 7 bases, and 14 bases separated the two germline ends. The CDR3 DNA reads as TGTGCCAGCAGCTTAGAGGTAGGGGTCGGAAATTCACCCCTCCACTTT. This gives the protein CASSLEVGVGNSPLHF.

This clonotype was recorded many times. Written as DNA, the CDR3 is TGTGCCAGTAGACGGGGGCCCGGGAGAAATGAGCAGTTCTTC. Residues: CASRRGPGRNEQFF. The V gene is TRBV19, the J gene TRBJ2-1, with D perhaps matching TRBD1 or TRBD2 (6 bases each). V lost 6 bases to trimming and J lost 7 bases, with 16 bases between them. Germline V gene sequence: CDR1 LNHDA, CDR2 SQIVND (reference sequence). The CDR3 consists of 14 residues.

This clonotype was seen many times. The chain combines TRBV12-3 or TRBV12-4 with TRBJ2-7; no firm D call. The CDR3 length is 11 residues. The V end lost 1 base, the J end lost 6 bases, and 4 bases lay between the germline ends. CDR3 loop: CASSLDLEQYF. CDR3 nucleotide sequence: TGTGCCAGCAGTTTAGATCTCGAGCAGTACTTC.

This clonotype occurred many times. The chain employs TRBV20-1 and TRBJ2-5; tentatively, D is TRBD2 (6 bases). The CDR3 spans 15 residues. Germline assignment: CDR1 DFQATT and CDR2 SNEGSKA (reference sequence). V gave up 1 base and J gave up 4 bases, with 16 bases separating them. CDR3 residues: CSARAAGMGGETQYF. In DNA, the CDR3 is TGCAGTGCTAGAGCCGCGGGAATGGGAGGAGAGACCCAGTACTTC.

The chain recombines TRBV7-9 with TRBJ2-3; D is uncertain. V was clipped by 4 bases and J by 4 bases, with 9 bases between them. Germline V gene lookup returns CDR1 SEHNR and CDR2 FQNEAQ (reference sequence). This CDR3 is 13 amino acids long. The CDR3 nucleotides are TGTGCCAGCAGCTCACCGACTGCAGATACGCAGTATTTT. Its translation is CASSSPTADTQYF.

This clonotype was observed a few times. The chain joins TRBV5-4 to TRBJ2-7; 9 bases match TRBD1. With 3 bases clipped from V and 6 bases from J, the junction kept 4 bases outside the gene matches. CDR1 is SGHNT, CDR2 YYREEE, per germline (reference sequence). The CDR3 totals 13 residues. Here the CDR3 DNA reads TGTGCCAGCAGCTGGAGACAGGGGGGCGAGCAGTACTTC. Protein: CASSWRQGGEQYF.

The table lists this clonotype with many counts. The chain is built from TRBV28 and TRBJ2-5; 10 nucleotides line up with TRBD2. The CDR3 loop spans 14 amino acids. Germline values: CDR1 MDHEN, CDR2 SYDVKM. V shed 6 bases, J shed 3 bases, and the junction held 4 bases outside the gene matches. The CDR3 spells CASSRTSGKETQYF. In DNA, the CDR3 is TGTGCCAGCAGCAGAACTAGCGGGAAAGAGACCCAGTACTTC.